The rows below give T cell receptor beta chains drawn from one sample of a study of blood T cell repertoires in COVID-19. The repertoire was sequenced with immunoSEQ multiplex PCR; TCRdb's copy has only in-frame clones and lacks some. Of 250,000 to 300,000 clones listed, around 84% are singletons. Material for sequencing was PBMCs or T cells enriched from blood (not recorded which). Every receptor here comes from a man under 40 with acute COVID-19. Both conserved end residues are part of each CDR3. Each record gives: clone size, V gene, J gene, D gene, CDR3 protein, CDR3 DNA. A D gene is named only where the DNA matches it firmly. Clone size is given for some rows only: seen once, a few or many times, or a class if the clone is expanded.

NA,TRBV29-1,TRBJ1-3,NA,CSVVPSGNTIYF,TGCAGCGTTGTTCCGTCTGGAAACACCATATATTTT
NA,TRBV29-1,TRBJ1-2,TRBD1,CSVVHPGTGYGYTF,TGCAGCGTGGTCCACCCCGGGACAGGGTATGGCTACACCTTC
NA,TRBV10-3,TRBJ1-6,NA,CAISESQNSPLHF,TGTGCCATCAGTGAGTCACAAAATTCACCCCTCCACTTT
NA,TRBV30,TRBJ1-6,NA,CAWGHGVTYNSPLHF,TGTGCCTGGGGACATGGGGTAACCTATAATTCACCCCTCCACTTT
NA,TRBV5-5,TRBJ1-3,NA,CASSYGGDPGNTIYF,TGTGCCAGCAGTTACGGAGGGGATCCCGGAAACACCATATATTTT
NA,TRBV10-3,TRBJ1-1,TRBD1,CAINKGATTEAFF,TGTGCCATCAATAAGGGGGCCACGACTGAAGCTTTCTTT
NA,TRBV7-2,TRBJ1-4,NA,CASSPRGEKLFF,TGTGCCAGCAGCCCAAGAGGTGAAAAACTGTTTTTT
NA,TRBV11-2,TRBJ1-1,NA,CASNLRGVEAFF,TGTGCCAGCAATCTCCGGGGAGTTGAAGCTTTCTTT
NA,TRBV7-8,TRBJ1-2,NA,CASSPGYYGYTF,TGTGCCAGCAGCCCAGGGTACTATGGCTACACCTTC
NA,TRBV10-3,TRBJ1-1,NA,CAISELGTEAFF,TGTGCCATCAGTGAACTAGGCACTGAAGCTTTCTTT
NA,TRBV4-3,TRBJ1-1,NA,CASSQDSHRGVSGEAFF,TGCGCCAGCAGCCAAGATTCTCATCGGGGGGTGTCAGGTGAAGCTTTCTTT
NA,TRBV11-3,TRBJ1-2,NA,CASRLLGHHGYTF,TGTGCCAGCAGGTTACTGGGGCATCATGGCTACACCTTC
NA,TRBV9,TRBJ1-1,NA,CASTSRDSLNTEAFF,TGTGCCAGCACGTCGCGAGACAGCCTGAACACTGAAGCTTTCTTT
once,TRBV5-1,TRBJ2-2,NA,CASSLGGNINTGELFF,TGCGCCAGCAGCTTGGGAGGAAACATAAACACCGGGGAGCTGTTTTTT
NA,TRBV4-2,TRBJ2-3,TRBD1,CASSQEYGQGADTQYF,TGTGCCAGCAGCCAAGAATATGGACAGGGTGCAGATACGCAGTATTTT
NA,TRBV18,TRBJ1-2,TRBD1,CASSPRQGSNLDTF,TGTGCCAGCTCACCCAGACAGGGGAGTAATCTCGACACCTTC
NA,TRBV15,TRBJ2-5,NA,CATSRLTSQQETQYF,TGTGCCACCAGCAGACTAACCTCACAGCAAGAGACCCAGTACTTC
NA,TRBV20-1,TRBJ2-5,TRBD2,CSASSLAGAKQETQYF,TGCAGTGCTAGTAGCCTAGCGGGAGCTAAGCAAGAGACCCAGTACTTC
NA,TRBV28,TRBJ1-4,TRBD1,CASSSYRGATNEKLFF,TGTGCCAGCAGTTCTTACAGGGGAGCAACTAATGAAAAACTGTTTTTT
NA,TRBV13,TRBJ2-3,TRBD2,CASSPAGGRPDTQYF,TGTGCCAGCAGTCCAGCGGGGGGCCGCCCAGATACGCAGTATTTT
NA,TRBV6-5,TRBJ1-2,NA,CASSRQEAYGYTF,TGTGCCAGCAGCCGACAGGAGGCCTATGGCTACACCTTC
NA,TRBV20-1,TRBJ1-5,NA,CSASTQGRGNQPQHF,TGCAGTGCTAGTACTCAGGGAAGGGGCAATCAGCCCCAGCATTTT
NA,TRBV5-5,TRBJ1-5,TRBD1,CASSPQGDSNQPQHF,TGTGCCAGCAGTCCGCAGGGGGATAGCAATCAGCCCCAGCATTTT
NA,TRBV6-5,TRBJ1-2,NA,CATHRRENYGYTF,TGTGCCACCCACCGAAGGGAGAACTATGGCTACACCTTC
once,TRBV3-1/TRBV3-2,TRBJ1-4,TRBD1,CASSQQGARSNEKLFF,TGTGCCAGCAGCCAACAGGGGGCGAGGAGCAACGAAAAACTGTTTTTT
few,TRBV6-5,TRBJ2-5,NA,CASSWDTQETQYF,TGTGCCAGCAGTTGGGACACGCAAGAGACCCAGTACTTC
NA,TRBV5-1,TRBJ1-1,TRBD1,CASSSGQANAEAFF,TGCGCCAGCAGCTCGGGACAGGCGAACGCTGAAGCTTTCTTT
NA,TRBV9,TRBJ1-3,TRBD1,CASSVAGTGTSNTIYF,TGTGCCAGCAGCGTAGCTGGGACAGGGACTTCAAACACCATATATTTT
few,TRBV7-2,TRBJ1-6,NA,CASSPQGHNSPLHF,TGTGCCAGCAGCCCGCAGGGTCATAATTCACCCCTCCACTTT